One and the same sample provided the 11 T cell receptor beta chains below, sequenced in a study of regulatory T cells in long-lasting Graves disease. According to the study, TCR beta libraries were built with iRepertoire HTBI primers and CDR3-region Arm-PCR. TCRdb redid the calling of the multiplex PCR reads with MiXCR, one entry per CDR3 protein. The profile shows a few hundred thousand distinct CDR3 sequences, 16% of them singletons. Time point described: newly diagnosed GD, antithyroid drugs for less than 3 months. Following extraction of RNA from PBMCs, that RNA was used to make the TCR library. The data also belong to a second study, concerning T cells in Graves' hyperthyroidism and ophthalmopathy.

The source material was peripheral blood mononuclear cells (PBMCs), sampled at new diagnosis, from a patient treated with antithyroid drugs. Receptors were obtained from a middle-aged man with Graves disease.

Ten or more counts support this clonotype. The rearrangement links TRBV9 to TRBJ1-6, with TRBD1 identical over 7 bases. With 0 bases clipped from V and 7 bases from J, the junction kept 4 bases outside the gene matches. The CDR3 covers 15 residues. The germline V gene has CDR1 SGDLS and CDR2 YYNGEE. The CDR3 region has the DNA TGTGCCAGCAGCGTAGAGGGACAGCCCAATTCACCCCTCCACTTT. Translated, it gives CASSVEGQPNSPLHF.

Concerning this clonotype: This sequence may be a read error, since a much larger clone differs from it by one base. V is TRBV9 and J is TRBJ2-3; D remains unclear. The V end was cut by 0 bases, the J end by 0 bases, with 11 bases between. This CDR3 has 16 amino acids. CDR1 and CDR2 from the germline V gene are SGDLS and YYNGEE. CDR3 region: CASSVAVGSSTDTQYF. The CDR3 DNA reads as TGTGCCAGCAGCGTAGCGGTGGGCTCTAGCACAGATACGCAGTATTTT.

This clonotype was found many times. The V gene is TRBV3-1, the J gene TRBJ1-1; 9 nucleotides line up with TRBD1. From germline, CDR1 is LGHDT and CDR2 YNNKEL (reference sequence). The CDR3 is made up of 15 amino acids. Trimming cost V 5 bases and J 3 bases; bases outside gene matches: 7. In DNA, the CDR3 is TGTGCCAGCAGCTGGCCGGGACAGGGCGACACTGAAGCTTTCTTT. This translates into CASSWPGQGDTEAFF.

Ten or more counts support this clonotype. The chain links TRBV6-1 to TRBJ1-2; tentative D call: TRBD1 (6 bases). The length of the CDR3 is 15 residues. The germline gives CDR1 MNHNS, CDR2 SASEGT. Between the trimmed V and J ends, which lost 5 bases and 2 bases, there was a span of 15 bases. The CDR3 DNA is TGTGCCAGCAGTATCCTCGGGGGCGGGAACTATGGCTACACCTTC. Its protein is CASSILGGGNYGYTF.

J is TRBJ2-1 and V is TRBV5-1; 9 bases fit TRBD2. CDR3 size: 12 residues. The J segment lost 14 bases and the V segment lost 5 bases, leaving 8 bases of the junction unmatched. Germline CDR1 SGHRS, CDR2 YFSETQ. The CDR3 here is CASRSSERGEFF. The CDR3 coding sequence is TGCGCCAGCAGGTCCTCTGAGCGGGGGGAGTTCTTC.

This clonotype was seen many times. The gene calls are TRBV5-1 and TRBJ1-2; D possibly corresponds to TRBD1 (5 bases). The CDR3 runs 14 residues. Trimming removed 5 bases from V and 3 bases from J, with 14 bases in between. Per the germline V gene, CDR1 is SGHRS and CDR2 is YFSETQ. The CDR3 region has the DNA TGCGCCAGCAGGGGGACTATGCATGACTATGGCTACACCTTC. As protein: CASRGTMHDYGYTF.

The table lists this clonotype with a few counts. The gene calls are TRBV27 and TRBJ2-1, with D maybe TRBD2 (6 bases). Germline V gene sequence: CDR1 MNHEY, CDR2 SMNVEV (reference sequence). This CDR3 has 15 amino acids. V was pared by 5 bases and J by 3 bases, with 14 bases between. CDR3 region: CASSEQTRRYNEQFF. CDR3 nucleotide sequence: TGTGCCAGCAGTGAACAGACTAGACGCTACAATGAGCAGTTCTTC.

This clonotype was seen more than once but under ten times. V and J are TRBV30 and TRBJ1-3; D remains unclear. Germline V gene lookup returns CDR1 GTSNPN and CDR2 SVGIG (reference sequence). The CDR3 is 13 residues long. Trimming cost V 7 bases and J 6 bases, with 16 bases left between them. The DNA of the CDR3 is TGTGCCTCGCATGACTGGGGTTTAAACACCATATATTTT. This translates into CASHDWGLNTIYF.

The chain is built from TRBV6-1 and TRBJ1-1; the D gene is possibly TRBD1 (5 bases). Germline V gives CDR1 MNHNS, CDR2 SASEGT. The V end lost 4 bases, the J end lost 1 base, and 13 bases lay between the germline ends. The CDR3 runs 15 residues. The CDR3 loop reads CASSVGGTGNTEAFF. The CDR3, as DNA: TGTGCCAGCAGTGTCGGCGGGACGGGGAACACTGAAGCTTTCTTT.

This clonotype was seen a few times. This chain connects TRBV7-9 to TRBJ1-4; weak D call: TRBD1 (5 bases). Trimming removed 4 bases from V and 3 bases from J, with 12 bases in between. CDR1 and CDR2 (germline): SEHNR, FQNEAQ (reference sequence). This CDR3 has 15 residues. The CDR3 DNA reads TGTGCCAGCAGCTCTCAGGGTAATGCTAATGAAAAACTGTTTTTT. Translating gives CASSSQGNANEKLFF.

This clonotype was seen ten or more times. This chain joins TRBV20-1 and TRBJ1-1; 8 bases line up with TRBD1. J gave up 5 bases and V 0 bases, and 8 bases lay outside the gene matches. This CDR3 comprises 15 residues. Per the germline V gene, CDR1 is DFQATT and CDR2 is SNEGSKA (reference sequence). CDR3 protein: CSARDHRTGNTEAFF. CDR3 sequence (DNA): TGCAGTGCTAGAGATCATCGGACAGGGAATACTGAAGCTTTCTTT.